This TCR beta chain is from a study of response to subunit inactivated influenza vaccine. Study-wide findings and caveats: Authors suggested few new T cells are recruited by each seasonal influenza vaccination.

The CDR3 covers 11 residues. V was trimmed by 3 bases and J by 4 bases, leaving 6 bases between them. Germline V gene lookup returns CDR1 SQVTM and CDR2 ANQGSEA. This clonotype was picked up a small number of times. Antigen specificity is unknown. TCRdb analysed the RT-PCR reads with MiXCR anew, one entry per CDR3 protein. The sample holds some 640,000 distinct CDR3 sequences, roughly 13% seen once. The gene calls are TRBV29-1 and TRBJ1-2; D is ambiguous. The material sequenced was PBMCs from blood, taken around 14 days before vaccination. The receptor's source is a man between 50 and 59 years old who received an inactivated influenza vaccine. The CDR3 nucleotides read TGCAGCGTTGACAGTATCTATGGCTACACCTTC. Translation gives CSVDSIYGYTF.